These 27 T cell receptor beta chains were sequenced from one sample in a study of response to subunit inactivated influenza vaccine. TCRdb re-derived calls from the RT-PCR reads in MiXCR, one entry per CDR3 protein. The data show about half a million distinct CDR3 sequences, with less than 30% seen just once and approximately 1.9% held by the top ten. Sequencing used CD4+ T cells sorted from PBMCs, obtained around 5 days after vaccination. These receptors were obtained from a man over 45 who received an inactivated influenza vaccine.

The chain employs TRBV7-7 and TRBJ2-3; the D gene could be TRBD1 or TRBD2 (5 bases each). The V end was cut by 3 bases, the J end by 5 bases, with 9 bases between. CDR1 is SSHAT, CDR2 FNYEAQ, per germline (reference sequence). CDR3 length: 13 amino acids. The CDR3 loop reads CASSFGTRDTQYF. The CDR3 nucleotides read TGTGCCAGCAGCTTTGGGACCCGAGATACGCAGTATTTT.

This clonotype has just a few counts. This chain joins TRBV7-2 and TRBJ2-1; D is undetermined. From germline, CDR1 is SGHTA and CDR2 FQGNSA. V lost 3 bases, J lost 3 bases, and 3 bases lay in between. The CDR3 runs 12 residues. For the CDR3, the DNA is TGTGCCAGCAGCTTCCGCTACAATGAGCAGTTCTTC. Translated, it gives CASSFRYNEQFF.

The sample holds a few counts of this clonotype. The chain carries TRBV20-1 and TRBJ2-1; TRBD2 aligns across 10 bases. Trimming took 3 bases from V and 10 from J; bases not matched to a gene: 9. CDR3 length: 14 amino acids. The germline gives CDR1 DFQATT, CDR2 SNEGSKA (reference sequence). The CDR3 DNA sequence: TGCAGTGCTAGGCGGGGAAGCGGGGGGGAGGAGCAGTTCTTC. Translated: CSARRGSGGEEQFF.

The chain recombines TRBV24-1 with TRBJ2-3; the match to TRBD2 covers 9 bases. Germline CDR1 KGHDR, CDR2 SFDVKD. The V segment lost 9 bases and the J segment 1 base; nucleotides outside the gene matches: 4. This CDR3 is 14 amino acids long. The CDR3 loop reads CATAASGGTDTQYF. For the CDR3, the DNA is TGTGCCACCGCGGCTAGCGGGGGCACAGATACGCAGTATTTT.

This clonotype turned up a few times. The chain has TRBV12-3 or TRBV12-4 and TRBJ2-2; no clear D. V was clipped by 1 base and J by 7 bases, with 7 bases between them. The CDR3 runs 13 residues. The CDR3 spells CASSLGRHGELFF. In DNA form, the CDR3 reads TGTGCCAGCAGTTTAGGTCGGCACGGGGAGCTGTTTTTT.

CDR3 sequence (DNA): TGCGCCAGCAGAGACCATAGCGGGACAAATGAGCAGTTCTTC. Its protein product is CASRDHSGTNEQFF. V is TRBV5-1 and J is TRBJ2-1, with 8 nucleotides matching TRBD2. This CDR3 comprises 14 residues. V was clipped by 5 bases and J by 7 bases; unmatched bases: 8. CDR1 is SGHRS, CDR2 YFSETQ, per germline.

The CDR3 region is CASSTGRDSQYSTTNEKLFF. DNA for the CDR3: TGTGCCAGCAGCACCGGACGGGACAGCCAATACAGTACAACTAATGAAAAACTGTTTTTT. The chain combines TRBV11-2 with TRBJ1-4; 7 bases are shared with TRBD1. Per germline, CDR1 SGHAT and CDR2 FQNNGV. The CDR3 has 20 residues. J lost 0 bases, V lost 5 bases, and 18 bases had no gene match.

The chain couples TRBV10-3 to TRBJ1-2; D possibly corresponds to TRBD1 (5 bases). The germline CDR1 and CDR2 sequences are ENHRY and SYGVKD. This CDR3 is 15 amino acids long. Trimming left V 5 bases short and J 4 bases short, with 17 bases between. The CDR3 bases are TGTGCCATCAGTCCCCGACAGCACGGCTCCTATGGCTACACCTTC. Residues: CAISPRQHGSYGYTF.

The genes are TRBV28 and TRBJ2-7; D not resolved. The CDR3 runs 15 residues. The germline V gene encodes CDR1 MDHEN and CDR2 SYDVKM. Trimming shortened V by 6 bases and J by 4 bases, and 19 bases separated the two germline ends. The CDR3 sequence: CASRVYTPRPYEQYF. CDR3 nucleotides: TGTGCCAGCAGAGTTTACACCCCCCGACCTTACGAGCAGTACTTC.

The CDR3 coding sequence is TGCAGCGTTGGACAGAGTCAAGAGACCCAGTACTTC. Translated, it gives CSVGQSQETQYF. The V call is TRBV29-1, the J call TRBJ2-5, with D possibly being TRBD1 (5 bases). Trimming took off 4 bases at V and 2 bases at J, with 8 bases between the two ends. CDR1 is SQVTM and CDR2 is ANQGSEA in the germline V gene. The CDR3 spans 12 residues.

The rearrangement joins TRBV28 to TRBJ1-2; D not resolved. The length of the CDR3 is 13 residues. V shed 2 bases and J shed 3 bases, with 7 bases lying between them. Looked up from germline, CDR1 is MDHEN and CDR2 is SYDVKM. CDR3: CASSLNSDYGYTF. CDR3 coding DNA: TGTGCCAGCAGTTTAAACAGCGACTATGGCTACACCTTC.

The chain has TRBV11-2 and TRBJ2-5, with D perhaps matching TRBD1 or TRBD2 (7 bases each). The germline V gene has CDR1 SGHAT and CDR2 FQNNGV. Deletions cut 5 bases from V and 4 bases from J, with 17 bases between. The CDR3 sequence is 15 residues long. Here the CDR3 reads CASSQMTGRVETQYF. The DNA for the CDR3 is TGTGCCAGCAGCCAAATGACAGGGAGGGTAGAGACCCAGTACTTC.

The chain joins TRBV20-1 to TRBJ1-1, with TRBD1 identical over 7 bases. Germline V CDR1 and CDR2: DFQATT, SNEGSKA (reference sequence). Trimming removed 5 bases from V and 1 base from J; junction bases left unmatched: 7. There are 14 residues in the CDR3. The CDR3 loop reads CSARLRTGNTEAFF. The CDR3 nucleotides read TGCAGTGCTCGCCTCCGGACAGGGAACACTGAAGCTTTCTTT.

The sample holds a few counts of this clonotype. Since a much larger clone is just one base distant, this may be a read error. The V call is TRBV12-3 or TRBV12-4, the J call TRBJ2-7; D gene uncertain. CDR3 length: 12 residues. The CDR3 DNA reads TGTGCCAGCAGTTTAGCGGGCTACGAGCAGCACTTC. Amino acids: CASSLAGYEQHF.

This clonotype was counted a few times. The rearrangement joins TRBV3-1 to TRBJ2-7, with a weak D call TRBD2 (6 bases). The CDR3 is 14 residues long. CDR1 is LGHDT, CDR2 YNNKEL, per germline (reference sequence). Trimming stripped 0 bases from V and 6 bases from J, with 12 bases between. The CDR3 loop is CASSQDVVGGEQYF. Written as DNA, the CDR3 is TGTGCCAGCAGCCAAGATGTCGTGGGGGGCGAGCAGTACTTC.

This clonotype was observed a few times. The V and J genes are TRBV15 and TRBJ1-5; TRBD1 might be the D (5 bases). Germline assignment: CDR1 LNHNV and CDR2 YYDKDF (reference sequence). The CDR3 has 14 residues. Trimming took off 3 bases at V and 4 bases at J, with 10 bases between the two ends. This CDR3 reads CATSSWGLNQPQHF. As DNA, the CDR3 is TGTGCCACCAGCAGCTGGGGGTTGAATCAGCCCCAGCATTTT.

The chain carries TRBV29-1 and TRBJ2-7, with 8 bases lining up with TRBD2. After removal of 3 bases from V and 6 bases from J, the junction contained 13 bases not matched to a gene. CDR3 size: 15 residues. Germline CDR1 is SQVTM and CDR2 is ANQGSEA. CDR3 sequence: CSVDPLGGGISEQYF. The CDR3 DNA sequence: TGCAGCGTTGATCCCCTCGGGGGGGGAATCTCCGAGCAGTACTTC.

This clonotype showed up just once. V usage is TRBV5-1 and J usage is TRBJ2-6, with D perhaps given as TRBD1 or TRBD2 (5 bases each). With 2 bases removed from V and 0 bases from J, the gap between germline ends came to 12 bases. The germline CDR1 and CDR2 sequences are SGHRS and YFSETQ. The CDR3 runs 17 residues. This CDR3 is CASSLTGTPSGANVLTF. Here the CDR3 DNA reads TGCGCCAGCAGCTTAACGGGGACCCCCTCTGGGGCCAACGTCCTGACTTTC.

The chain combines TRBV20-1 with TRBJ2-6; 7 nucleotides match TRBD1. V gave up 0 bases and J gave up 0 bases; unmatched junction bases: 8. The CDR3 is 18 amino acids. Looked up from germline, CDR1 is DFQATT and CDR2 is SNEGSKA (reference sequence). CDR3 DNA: TGCAGTGCTAGAGATTGGGACAGTACCCTCTCTGGGGCCAACGTCCTGACTTTC. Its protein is CSARDWDSTLSGANVLTF.

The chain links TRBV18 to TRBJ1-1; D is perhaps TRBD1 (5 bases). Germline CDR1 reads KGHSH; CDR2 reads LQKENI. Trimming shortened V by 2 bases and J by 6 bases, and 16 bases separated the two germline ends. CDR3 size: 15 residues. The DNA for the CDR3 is TGTGCCAGCTCACCAAGTCAGGGAGAATTGGCTGAAGCTTTCTTT. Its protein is CASSPSQGELAEAFF.

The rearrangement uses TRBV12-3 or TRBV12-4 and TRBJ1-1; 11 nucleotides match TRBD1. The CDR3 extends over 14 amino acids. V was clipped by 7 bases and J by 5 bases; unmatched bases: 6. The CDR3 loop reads CASNPGTGGTEAFF. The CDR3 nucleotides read TGTGCCAGCAACCCCGGGACAGGGGGGACTGAAGCTTTCTTT.

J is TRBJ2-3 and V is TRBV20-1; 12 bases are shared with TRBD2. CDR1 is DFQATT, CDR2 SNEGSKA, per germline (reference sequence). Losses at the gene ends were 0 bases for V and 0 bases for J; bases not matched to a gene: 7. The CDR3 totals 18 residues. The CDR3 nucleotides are TGCAGTGCTAGAGATCATCTAGCGGGGGGGTTAAGCACAGATACGCAGTATTTT. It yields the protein CSARDHLAGGLSTDTQYF.

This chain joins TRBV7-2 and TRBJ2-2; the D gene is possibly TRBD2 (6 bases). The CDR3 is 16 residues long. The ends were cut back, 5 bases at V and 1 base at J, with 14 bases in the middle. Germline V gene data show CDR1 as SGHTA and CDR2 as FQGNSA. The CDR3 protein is CASSRRGPLNTGELFF. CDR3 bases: TGTGCCAGCAGCCGGAGGGGACCCCTGAACACCGGGGAGCTGTTTTTT. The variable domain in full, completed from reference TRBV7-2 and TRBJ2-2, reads GAGVSQSPSNKVTEKGKDVELRCDPISGHTALYWYRQSLGQGLEFLIYFQGNSAPDKSGLPSDRFSAERTGGSVSTLTIQRTQQEDSAVYLCASSRRGPLNTGELFFGEGSRLTVL.

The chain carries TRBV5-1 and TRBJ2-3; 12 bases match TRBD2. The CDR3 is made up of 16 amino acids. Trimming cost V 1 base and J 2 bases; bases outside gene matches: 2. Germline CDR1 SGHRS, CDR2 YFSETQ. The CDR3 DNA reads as TGCGCCAGCAGCTTGCCTAGCGGGGGGGTCACAGATACGCAGTATTTT. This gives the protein CASSLPSGGVTDTQYF.

CDR3 residues: CSVGALGGAFF. The CDR3 region has the DNA TGCAGCGTTGGGGCCCTGGGGGGGGCTTTCTTT. The chain uses TRBV29-1 and TRBJ1-1, with D possibly matching TRBD1 (5 bases). Germline values: CDR1 SQVTM, CDR2 ANQGSEA. This CDR3 is built from 11 residues. Trimming left V 4 bases short and J 11 bases short, with 14 bases between.

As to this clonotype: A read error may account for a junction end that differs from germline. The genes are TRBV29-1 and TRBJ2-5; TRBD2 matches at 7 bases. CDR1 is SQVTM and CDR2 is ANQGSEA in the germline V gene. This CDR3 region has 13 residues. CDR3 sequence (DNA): TGCAGCACGGACGGGGGGTCGCAAGAGACCCAGTATTTC. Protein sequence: CSTDGGSQETQYF.

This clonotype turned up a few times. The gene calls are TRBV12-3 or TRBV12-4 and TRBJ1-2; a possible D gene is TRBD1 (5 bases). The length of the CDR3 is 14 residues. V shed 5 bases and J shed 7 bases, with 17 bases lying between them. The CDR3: CASSPLGEGSGYTF. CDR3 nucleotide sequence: TGTGCCAGCAGTCCACTCGGGGAGGGGTCTGGCTACACCTTC.